The 15 T cell receptor beta chains below were found in one sample sequenced in a study of identical twins. TCRdb recomputed calls from the 5' RACE reads with MiXCR, one row per CDR3 protein. This sample has around 530,000 distinct CDR3 sequences, with nearly 15% found just once. The sample also formed part of further work on yellow fever vaccine responses in identical twins.

The sample taken for sequencing was CD4+ T cells sorted from blood. The receptors were gathered from a woman under 30 in good health.

J is TRBJ2-2 and V is TRBV7-3; 8 positions agree with TRBD2. CDR3 length equals 17 residues. Germline-derived CDR1 and CDR2 are SGHTA and FQGTGA. V trimming: 2 bases; J trimming: 5 bases; junction bases outside the gene matches: 10. DNA for the CDR3: TGTGCCAGCAGCTTACACGCTCTAGCGGGTCGGACCGGGGAGCTGTTTTTT. As protein: CASSLHALAGRTGELFF.

The chain carries TRBV29-1 and TRBJ2-1, with TRBD1 identical over 12 bases. Germline CDR1 and CDR2: SQVTM and ANQGSEA. The V and J ends lost 5 bases and 6 bases, in that order; junction bases with no gene match: 14. The CDR3 consists of 17 residues. CDR3 nucleotide sequence: TGCAGCGTTCCCGGGGACAGGGGGCCCGGGATAGGCAATGAGCAGTTCTTC. Its protein product is CSVPGDRGPGIGNEQFF.

The rearrangement links TRBV7-6 to TRBJ2-1; D unresolved. CDR3 size: 16 residues. Looked up from germline, CDR1 is SGHVS and CDR2 is FNYEAQ. Trimming left V 1 base short and J 0 bases short, with 10 bases between. The CDR3 here is CASSLGPSSSYNEQFF. Here the CDR3 DNA reads TGTGCCAGCAGCTTAGGACCTTCCAGCTCCTACAATGAGCAGTTCTTC.

In its sample, this clonotype was seen once. The V gene is TRBV5-5, the J gene TRBJ1-6; D is possibly TRBD1 (5 bases). The CDR3 runs 15 residues. CDR1 and CDR2 (germline): SGHKS, YYEKEE (reference sequence). V lost 4 bases and J lost 6, with 14 bases in between. The CDR3 DNA sequence: TGTGCCAGCAGCCCCGACAGAAAGTTTAATTCACCCCTCCACTTT. Translating it yields CASSPDRKFNSPLHF.

Only a few counts were recorded for this clonotype. This chain joins TRBV29-1 and TRBJ2-5; D gene ambiguous. The germline V gene has CDR1 SQVTM and CDR2 ANQGSEA. This CDR3 is built from 13 residues. Trimming left V 4 bases short and J 10 bases short, with 19 bases between. CDR3 protein: CSVVLGALKNQYF. CDR3 bases: TGCAGCGTTGTGTTGGGCGCGTTGAAAAACCAGTACTTC. Full variable domain (missing parts from reference TRBV29-1 and TRBJ2-5): SAVISQKPSRDICQRGTSLTIQCQVDSQVTMMFWYRQQPGQSLTLIATANQGSEATYESGFVIDKFPISRPNLTFSTLTVSNMSPEDSSIYLCSVVLGALKNQYFGPGTRLLVL.

J is TRBJ2-5 and V is TRBV10-3; the D gene is possibly TRBD2 (6 bases). V dropped 0 bases and J dropped 8 bases, with 28 bases sitting between them. In germline, CDR1 is ENHRY, CDR2 SYGVKD. CDR3 length: 19 amino acids. For the CDR3, the DNA is TGTGCCATCAGTGAGTCGACCCCCACACGGGACGGACTAACGGGTACCCAGTACTTC. This translates into CAISESTPTRDGLTGTQYF.

The chain is built from TRBV6-5 and TRBJ1-2; TRBD1 agrees at 7 bases. The J segment lost 4 bases and the V segment lost 6 bases, leaving 2 bases of the junction unmatched. CDR3 length equals 12 residues. Germline V gene lookup returns CDR1 MNHEY and CDR2 SVGAGI. For the CDR3, the DNA is TGTGCCAGCAGCAGGGGGTTCTATGGCTACACCTTC. It yields the protein CASSRGFYGYTF.

There are many counts of this clonotype. The rearrangement joins TRBV5-5 to TRBJ1-2; 7 nucleotides match TRBD1. The trim removed 0 bases at V and 4 bases at J, leaving 0 bases unmatched. The germline V gene encodes CDR1 SGHKS and CDR2 YYEKEE (reference sequence). This CDR3 has 13 amino acids. The CDR3 nucleotides read TGTGCCAGCAGCTTGGCAGGGGGCTATGGCTACACCTTC. Translation: CASSLAGGYGYTF.

This clonotype has ten or more counts. The chain uses TRBV5-1 and TRBJ2-1, with D perhaps matching TRBD1 (6 bases). This CDR3 is built from 14 residues. Per germline, CDR1 SGHRS and CDR2 YFSETQ. Between the trimmed V and J ends, which lost 0 bases and 8 bases, there was a span of 12 bases. CDR3 in amino acids: CASSLAAGVYEQFF. The DNA for the CDR3 is TGCGCCAGCAGCTTGGCAGCAGGGGTTTATGAGCAGTTCTTC.

The V and J genes are TRBV4-1 and TRBJ2-1; 7 bases fit TRBD2. Germline assignment: CDR1 MGHRA and CDR2 YSYEKL. V was pared by 3 bases and J by 0 bases, with 2 bases of the junction left unmatched. This CDR3 spans 15 amino acids. The CDR3 bases are TGCGCCAGCAGCCACACTAGCGCCTCCTACAATGAGCAGTTCTTC. Translating gives CASSHTSASYNEQFF.

The rearrangement links TRBV10-3 to TRBJ2-1; 11 bases fit TRBD2. Germline loops: CDR1 ENHRY, CDR2 SYGVKD. Trimming at V came to 4 bases and at J to 7 bases, leaving 3 bases not matched to a gene. The CDR3 is 14 amino acids. Here the CDR3 reads CAISAPSGRNEQFF. The DNA of the CDR3 is TGTGCCATCAGTGCCCCTAGCGGGAGGAATGAGCAGTTCTTC.

The chain has TRBV5-1 and TRBJ1-6; the D is unclear. V was pared by 5 bases and J by 5 bases, with 8 bases between. The CDR3 runs to 13 residues. Germline loops: CDR1 SGHRS, CDR2 YFSETQ. The DNA of the CDR3 is TGCGCCAGCAGGAGAGACAATAATTCACCCCTCCACTTT. As protein: CASRRDNNSPLHF.

In this sample, this clonotype turned up a few times. This chain connects TRBV6-5 to TRBJ1-2; D gene ambiguous. CDR1 is MNHEY and CDR2 is SVGAGI in the germline V gene. Trimming cost V 8 bases and J 4 bases, with 14 bases left between them. This CDR3 has 13 amino acids. For the CDR3, the DNA is TGTGCCAGCGGTTCCCGACCGGGCTATGGCTACACCTTC. Its protein is CASGSRPGYGYTF.

The CDR3 coding sequence is TGCAGTGCTACCGAGGGACAGCCCATGAACACTGAAGCTTTCTTT. Protein sequence: CSATEGQPMNTEAFF. The chain has TRBV20-1 and TRBJ1-1; TRBD1 agrees at 7 bases. The CDR3 is made up of 15 amino acids. Germline CDR1 DFQATT, CDR2 SNEGSKA (reference sequence). V shed 4 bases, J shed 0 bases, and the junction held 8 bases outside the gene matches.

In this sample, this clonotype turned up a few times. The chain recombines TRBV3-1 with TRBJ2-5; D might be TRBD2 (5 bases). Germline CDR1 reads LGHDT; CDR2 reads YNNKEL (reference sequence). This CDR3 region has 14 residues. The V end lost 1 base, the J end lost 7 bases, and 13 bases lay between the germline ends. CDR3 coding DNA: TGTGCCAGCAGCCAAGGGACTGGTTCGGGGACCCAGTACTTC. Encoded protein: CASSQGTGSGTQYF.